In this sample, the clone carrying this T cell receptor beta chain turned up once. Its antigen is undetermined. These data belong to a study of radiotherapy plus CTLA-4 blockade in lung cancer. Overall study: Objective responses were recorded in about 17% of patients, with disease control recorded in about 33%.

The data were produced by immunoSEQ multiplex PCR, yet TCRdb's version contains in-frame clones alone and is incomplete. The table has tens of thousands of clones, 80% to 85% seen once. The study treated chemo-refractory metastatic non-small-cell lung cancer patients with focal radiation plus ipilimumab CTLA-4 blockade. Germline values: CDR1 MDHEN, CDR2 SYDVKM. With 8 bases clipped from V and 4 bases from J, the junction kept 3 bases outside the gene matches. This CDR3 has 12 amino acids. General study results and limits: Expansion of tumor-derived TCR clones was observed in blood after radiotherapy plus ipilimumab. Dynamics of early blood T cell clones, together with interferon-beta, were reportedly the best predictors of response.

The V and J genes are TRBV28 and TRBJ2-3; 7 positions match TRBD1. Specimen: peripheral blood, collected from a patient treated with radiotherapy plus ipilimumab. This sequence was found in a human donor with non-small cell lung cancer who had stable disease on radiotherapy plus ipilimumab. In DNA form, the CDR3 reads TGTGCCAGCCTTACAGGGGCAGATACGCAGTATTTT. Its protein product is CASLTGADTQYF. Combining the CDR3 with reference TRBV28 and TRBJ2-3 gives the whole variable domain DVKVTQSSRYLVKRTGEKVFLECVQDMDHENMFWYRQDPGLGLRLIYFSYDVKMKEKGDIPEGYSVSREKKERFSLILESASTNQTSMYLCASLTGADTQYFGPGTRLTVL.